Below are 30 T cell receptor beta chains sequenced from a single sample in a study of Ad26.COV2.S vaccination and SARS-CoV-2 variants. The treatment here: 15 to 20 received Ad26.COV2.S at low or high dose, single or two shots; about 5 received placebo; per-sample allocation not given. On day 63 after the first injection, vaccine and placebo recipients gave samples. Here immunoSEQ multiplex PCR was the method, and the copy in TCRdb shows in-frame clones only, minus some. This repertoire shows about 260,000 clones, approximately 90% found once; its top ten account for 2.9%. Sequenced here: peripheral blood, sampled in a trial of Ad26.COV2.S vaccine versus placebo. The receptors stem from a person aged 18-60 years who received the Ad26.COV2.S COVID-19 vaccine or a placebo.

This sequence joins TRBV30 and TRBJ1-3, with a possible D match to TRBD1 (6 bases). Germline V gene data show CDR1 as GTSNPN and CDR2 as SVGIG (reference sequence). The germline V and J ends were trimmed by 5 bases and 1 base, with 15 bases remaining between them. The CDR3 totals 15 residues. CDR3 sequence: CAWSPGGASGNTIYF. The CDR3, as DNA: TGTGCCTGGTCCCCGGGGGGGGCTTCTGGAAACACCATATATTTT. The full variable domain, with the rest looked up from reference TRBV30 and TRBJ1-3, is SQTIHQWPATLVQPVGSPLSLECTVEGTSNPNLYWYRQAAGRGLQLLFYSVGIGQISSEVPQNLSASRPQDRQFILSSKKLLLSDSGFYLCAWSPGGASGNTIYFGEGSWLTVV.

The CDR3: CASSLGGGTGANVLTF. In DNA, the CDR3 is TGCGCCAGCAGCTTGGGGGGAGGGACTGGGGCCAACGTCCTGACTTTC. The chain couples TRBV5-1 to TRBJ2-6, with 7 bases aligning to TRBD2. Trimming took 0 bases from V and 2 from J; bases not matched to a gene: 2. CDR3 length: 16 residues. Per germline, CDR1 SGHRS and CDR2 YFSETQ.

The chain has TRBV5-1 and TRBJ2-2; 10 bases are a match to TRBD1. The CDR3 consists of 16 residues. V was clipped by 5 bases and J by 5 bases; unmatched bases: 9. Germline loops: CDR1 SGHRS, CDR2 YFSETQ. For the CDR3, the DNA is TGCGCCAGCAGTCAGCCGGGACAGGGGTATACCGGGGAGCTGTTTTTT. Amino acids: CASSQPGQGYTGELFF.

V usage is TRBV5-1 and J usage is TRBJ2-7; TRBD2 matches at 9 bases. Germline CDR1 is SGHRS and CDR2 is YFSETQ. V gave up 2 bases and J gave up 2 bases; unmatched junction bases: 5. The CDR3 runs 15 residues. As DNA, the CDR3 is TGCGCCAGCAGCTTAGGTAGCGGGGGCCCCTACGAGCAGTACGTC. It translates to CASSLGSGGPYEQYV.

This clone is a singleton in its sample. The chain is built from TRBV11-2 and TRBJ2-1; 13 bases agree with TRBD2. This CDR3 has 14 amino acids. Germline values: CDR1 SGHAT, CDR2 FQNNGV. V was clipped by 6 bases and J by 4 bases; unmatched bases: 0. CDR3 bases: TGTGCCAGCAGGGGACTAGCGGGGTACAATGAGCAGTTCTTC. It translates to CASRGLAGYNEQFF.

This clone showed up just a few times. V is TRBV19 and J is TRBJ1-1, with D uncertain. V lost 9 bases and J 10 bases, leaving 12 bases between the germline ends. Germline V CDR1 and CDR2: LNHDA, SQIVND (reference sequence). This CDR3 region has 10 residues. CDR3 region: CASGRIGAFF. CDR3 DNA sequence: TGTGCCAGCGGGAGGATTGGAGCTTTCTTT.

V usage is TRBV18 and J usage is TRBJ2-1; D is unclear. Germline V lookup: CDR1 KGHSH, CDR2 LQKENI. The ends were cut back, 3 bases at V and 6 bases at J, with 15 bases in the middle. CDR3 length: 15 residues. This chain's CDR3 is CASSPQSSGLNEQFF. DNA of the CDR3: TGTGCCAGCTCACCGCAGTCGTCGGGTCTCAATGAGCAGTTCTTC.

This chain links TRBV5-4 with TRBJ1-1; D ambiguous. The CDR3 loop spans 14 amino acids. V was cut by 0 bases and J by 4 bases, with 10 bases left in between. Germline CDR1 is SGHNT and CDR2 is YYREEE (reference sequence). CDR3 sequence (DNA): TGTGCCAGCAGCTTGGCTGGAGGCTCCACTGAAGCTTTCTTT. The encoded protein is CASSLAGGSTEAFF.

CDR3 bases: TGTGCCAGCAGGAGGGAGGGGAACACTGAAGCTTTCTTT. Its protein is CASRREGNTEAFF. The V call is TRBV6-5, the J call TRBJ1-1, with D unclear. The germline V gene has CDR1 MNHEY and CDR2 SVGAGI. This CDR3 spans 13 amino acids. Trimming left V 6 bases short and J 1 base short, with 9 bases between.

In its sample, this clone was seen once. Here the CDR3 DNA reads TGTGCCAGCAGCTTGGGGGGACAGGGAAGCACAGATACGCAGTATTTT. Translated: CASSLGGQGSTDTQYF. The chain recombines TRBV7-9 with TRBJ2-3; 9 nucleotides line up with TRBD1. The trim removed 3 bases at V and 0 bases at J, leaving 4 bases unmatched. The CDR3 extends over 16 amino acids. The germline CDR1 and CDR2 sequences are SEHNR and FQNEAQ (reference sequence).

The rearrangement joins TRBV4-1 to TRBJ1-2; D is undetermined. Germline lookup yields CDR1 MGHRA and CDR2 YSYEKL. V was shortened by 4 bases and J by 4 bases, with 16 bases between the two germline ends. This CDR3 region has 15 residues. CDR3 in DNA: TGCGCCAGCAGCCTCGTCCGGACTTCCCCCTATGGCTACACCTTC. Its protein is CASSLVRTSPYGYTF.

The J gene is TRBJ2-5, the V gene TRBV4-1; TRBD2 matches at 9 bases. Germline CDR1 MGHRA, CDR2 YSYEKL. The V gene end was trimmed by 4 bases and the J gene end by 4 bases; junction bases not matched to a gene: 10. The CDR3 length is 16 residues. The chain's CDR3 is CASSPSRASGAETQYF. CDR3 bases: TGCGCCAGCAGCCCCTCAAGGGCTAGCGGGGCAGAGACCCAGTACTTC.

With regard to this clone: One end of the junction is discordant with germline, which a read error may explain. This rearrangement joins TRBV6-1 to TRBJ2-1; no clear D gene. Per the germline V gene, CDR1 is MNHNS and CDR2 is SASEGT. This CDR3 spans 16 amino acids. The CDR3 DNA is TGTGCCAGCTGTGAACATACACGACCGGTAGGCAATGAGCAGTTCTTC. Translated: CASCEHTRPVGNEQFF.

This chain links TRBV7-9 with TRBJ1-2; TRBD1 agrees at 10 bases. This CDR3 is built from 13 residues. CDR1 and CDR2 (germline): SEHNR, FQNEAQ (reference sequence). V dropped 4 bases and J dropped 4; count of bases not matched to a gene: 0. CDR3 amino acids: CASSWDRGYGYTF. The DNA of the CDR3 is TGTGCCAGCAGCTGGGACAGGGGCTATGGCTACACCTTC. Based on the CDR3 plus reference TRBV7-9 and TRBJ1-2, the full variable domain is DTGVSQNPRHKITKRGQNVTFRCDPISEHNRLYWYRQTLGQGPEFLTYFQNEAQLEKSRLLSDRFSAERPKGSFSTLEIQRTEQGDSAMYLCASSWDRGYGYTFGSGTRLTVV.

The genes are TRBV3-1 (or the pseudogene TRBV3-2) and TRBJ2-5; TRBD1 is a possible D gene (6 bases). V was trimmed by 4 bases and J by 8 bases, leaving 17 bases between them. Germline V gene data show CDR1 as LGHDT and CDR2 as YNNKEL (reference sequence). The CDR3 runs 14 residues. This CDR3 reads CASSPPTGYRTQYF. CDR3 in DNA: TGTGCCAGCAGCCCACCTACAGGGTATCGAACCCAGTACTTC.

V is TRBV10-1 and J is TRBJ1-6, with D unresolved. Germline V gene lookup returns CDR1 WNHNN and CDR2 SYGVQD (reference sequence). The V gene lost 7 bases and the J gene lost 7 bases, with 14 bases spanning the gap. The CDR3 runs to 14 residues. The CDR3 protein is CASNRHPLNSPLHF. In DNA, the CDR3 is TGCGCCAGCAATCGACACCCCTTGAATTCACCCCTCCACTTT.

This chain uses TRBV16 with TRBJ2-2; TRBD1 agrees at 8 bases. CDR1 KGHSY and CDR2 FQNENV come from the germline V gene. The trim removed 4 bases at V and 4 bases at J, leaving 5 bases unmatched. This CDR3 region has 15 residues. The CDR3 loop reads CASSPLQGATGELFF. In nucleotides, the CDR3 is TGTGCCAGCAGCCCTCTGCAGGGGGCCACCGGGGAGCTGTTTTTT.

The genes are TRBV15 and TRBJ1-2; D unresolved. Germline V gene sequence: CDR1 LNHNV, CDR2 YYDKDF (reference sequence). Trimming left V 1 base short and J 7 bases short, with 10 bases between. This CDR3 contains 13 residues. CDR3 DNA: TGTGCCACCAGCAGAGCGGGGAAAGGTGGCTACACCTTC. It codes for CATSRAGKGGYTF.

The chain uses TRBV27 and TRBJ2-7; TRBD2 matches 9 bases. Per the germline V gene, CDR1 is MNHEY and CDR2 is SMNVEV (reference sequence). This CDR3 comprises 15 residues. Trimming removed 3 bases from V and 3 bases from J; junction bases left unmatched: 6. The CDR3 coding sequence is TGTGCCAGCAGTTTCCCTAGCGGGACTAGCTACGAGCAGTACGTC. Protein sequence: CASSFPSGTSYEQYV.

The V and J genes are TRBV10-3 and TRBJ2-1, with D unresolved. The CDR3 consists of 13 residues. V was clipped by 7 bases and J by 4 bases, with 11 bases between them. Germline V gene lookup returns CDR1 ENHRY and CDR2 SYGVKD. CDR3 nucleotides: TGTGCCATCAATTCGCCTGCTTACAATGAGCAGTTCTTC. Its translation: CAINSPAYNEQFF.

This sequence joins TRBV7-6 and TRBJ2-5, with D uncertain. The CDR3 contains 12 residues. The germline V gene has CDR1 SGHVS and CDR2 FNYEAQ. Trimming cost V 2 bases and J 5 bases, with 6 bases left between them. CDR3 sequence: CASSLIRETQYF. CDR3 nucleotides: TGTGCCAGCAGCTTAATCCGTGAGACCCAGTACTTC.

The chain is built from TRBV9 and TRBJ2-1, with 9 bases aligning to TRBD2. Germline CDR1 is SGDLS and CDR2 is YYNGEE. V was pared by 6 bases and J by 8 bases, with 21 bases of the junction left unmatched. The CDR3 totals 18 residues. CDR3 in amino acids: CASTSRGTAGGRRHEQFF. CDR3 DNA: TGTGCCAGCACCTCCCGAGGGACAGCGGGGGGCCGAAGGCATGAGCAGTTCTTC.

This chain links TRBV7-2 with TRBJ2-6; 11 nucleotides agree with TRBD1. The length of the CDR3 is 16 residues. From germline, CDR1 is SGHTA and CDR2 FQGNSA. V shed 8 bases, J shed 2 bases, and the junction held 5 bases outside the gene matches. CDR3 sequence (DNA): TGTGCCAGCGCCCCGGGACAGGGGGCTGGGGCCAACGTCCTGACTTTC. Protein sequence: CASAPGQGAGANVLTF.

As regards this clone: At one end the junction does not follow the germline gene, possibly because of a read error. CDR3 sequence reads: CASRFRGLGTGNSGELFF. CDR3 sequence (DNA): TGTGCCAGCAGGTTTAGAGGGTTAGGGACAGGGAACTCCGGGGAGCTGTTTTTT. The rearrangement links TRBV27 to TRBJ2-2; TRBD1 matches at 9 bases. The CDR3 sequence is 18 residues long. CDR1 and CDR2 (germline): MNHEY, SMNVEV (reference sequence).

CDR3 loop: CASSTTFSGNTIYF. CDR3 coding DNA: TGTGCCAGCAGCACAACCTTTTCTGGAAACACCATATATTTT. This rearrangement joins TRBV5-5 to TRBJ1-3; D gene uncertain. Germline-derived CDR1 and CDR2 are SGHKS and YYEKEE (reference sequence). There are 14 residues in the CDR3. The V gene lost 4 bases and the J gene lost 1 base, with 9 bases spanning the gap.

This clone was counted a few times. The rearrangement joins TRBV6-2 or TRBV6-3 to TRBJ2-2, with TRBD2 identical over 12 bases. The V segment lost 6 bases and the J segment 4 bases; nucleotides outside the gene matches: 6. CDR1 and CDR2 (germline): MNHEY, SVGEGT. This CDR3 is 16 amino acids long. CDR3 sequence: CASSPGLAGSTGELFF. The CDR3 DNA follows: TGTGCCAGCAGCCCCGGACTAGCGGGGAGCACCGGGGAGCTGTTTTTT.

The chain combines TRBV24-1 with TRBJ2-1; 8 bases fit TRBD2. V was pared by 3 bases and J by 1 base, with 7 bases of the junction left unmatched. Germline assignment: CDR1 KGHDR and CDR2 SFDVKD. CDR3 length: 17 residues. The CDR3 sequence: CATSDGLSGSSYNEQFF. DNA of the CDR3: TGTGCCACCAGTGATGGCTTGAGCGGGAGTTCCTACAATGAGCAGTTCTTC.

The gene calls are TRBV6-5 and TRBJ2-5; D is uncertain. The germline V and J ends were trimmed by 4 bases and 9 bases, with 9 bases remaining between them. Germline V gene data show CDR1 as MNHEY and CDR2 as SVGAGI. The CDR3 consists of 11 residues. DNA of the CDR3: TGTGCCAGCAGTTCCGACGTGGCCCAGTACTTC. Translating it yields CASSSDVAQYF.

The DNA of the CDR3 is TGTGCCAGCAGCCCCGGAGGTGTGGGGGTCCGGGACACCGGGGAGCTGTTTTTT. Its translation is CASSPGGVGVRDTGELFF. This chain links TRBV5-4 with TRBJ2-2; D could derive from TRBD1 or TRBD2 (5 bases each). Trimming pared 4 bases from V and 3 bases from J, leaving 22 bases between. Germline V CDR1 and CDR2: SGHNT, YYREEE (reference sequence). The CDR3 is made up of 18 amino acids.

This clone was detected once. The chain employs TRBV5-1 and TRBJ1-3, with 7 bases fitting TRBD1. The V gene's germline CDR1 is SGHRS and CDR2 YFSETQ. The V and J ends lost 0 bases and 11 bases, in that order; junction bases with no gene match: 5. The length of the CDR3 is 13 residues. The CDR3 nucleotides read TGCGCCAGCAGCTTGGGACAGGGCTTTTCCATATATTTT. Protein product: CASSLGQGFSIYF.